The text below deals with one T cell receptor beta chain. From germline, CDR1 is MNHEY and CDR2 SMNVEV (reference sequence). This CDR3 is built from 15 residues. Between the trimmed V and J ends, which lost 4 bases and 1 base, there was a span of 13 bases. The sample is drawn from a study of sequential checkpoint blockade in melanoma. Study details: First-line arms were nivolumab then ipilimumab, or the reverse, randomized 1:1.

TCRdb's copy holds only in-frame clones and misses some; the assay was immunoSEQ multiplex PCR. Counted here are 20,000 or so clones, around 77% occurring once; the ten biggest clones make up roughly a fifth. Treatment: randomized to nivolumab then ipilimumab (arm A) or the reverse (arm B). None of the patients previously received DNA-damaging chemotherapy. From thawed PBMCs, live CD3+CD8+ cells negative for CD19 and CD56 were sorted. This receptor was taken from a human donor with melanoma. Sequenced here: CD8+ T cells sorted from blood (inferred from file names), sampled from a patient given nivolumab and ipilimumab in sequence. This chain links TRBV27 with TRBJ2-5; D possibly corresponds to TRBD2 (6 bases). As DNA, the CDR3 is TGTGCCAGCAGTTCCTTGACGGGGGTCCAAGAGACCCAGTACTTC. Protein product: CASSSLTGVQETQYF.